A selection of T cell receptor beta chains follows, all from one sample in a study of cytomegalovirus exposure and HLA in healthy donors. The protocol was immunoSEQ multiplex PCR, while the TCRdb copy is restricted to in-frame clones and leaves out a portion. Here the sample spans 80,000 to 95,000 clones, 63% being singletons. What was sequenced was PBMCs. The receptors were gathered from a woman aged 30 to 39 in good health and CMV-seronegative. Each CDR3 is given with its conserved first and last residue.

j_call | cdr3_length | v_call | cdr3_aa
TRBJ1-6 | 14 | TRBV7-9 | CASSPDRERSPLHF
TRBJ2-1 | 18 | TRBV10-3 | CAISKRGGQTSADAEQFF
TRBJ1-2 | 16 | TRBV9 | CASSGGQGDYFYGYTF
TRBJ1-1 | 12 | TRBV6-5 | CASSRTGGKAFF
TRBJ2-7 | 12 | TRBV11-2 | CASSPASGRKYF
TRBJ2-3 | 16 | TRBV18 | CASSPLAGGRTDTQYF
TRBJ1-2 | 16 | TRBV5-4 | CASSLDQRGGLYGYTF
TRBJ2-3 | 14 | TRBV7-9 | CASSLSTSLDTQYF
TRBJ2-1 | 16 | TRBV5-1 | CASSPTSGVTYNEQFF
TRBJ2-7 | 16 | TRBV7-6 | CASSLALRAEGYEQYF
TRBJ2-1 | 16 | TRBV5-4 | CASSRGLAGGHNEQFF
TRBJ1-2 | 15 | TRBV6-5 | CASSSTGQGDYGYAF
TRBJ1-1 | 15 | TRBV5-1 | CASSLGQGRNTEAFF
TRBJ2-7 | 15 | TRBV4-2 | CASSPSTPSGEGQYF
TRBJ2-7 | 15 | TRBV25-1 | CASSGAWTGGAEQYF
TRBJ2-7 | 15 | TRBV5-4 | CASSGSGLLSYEQYF
TRBJ1-1 | 15 | TRBV28 | CASSLIGRGDTEAFF
TRBJ1-5 | 14 | TRBV6-5 | CASSTGGGNQPQHF
TRBJ2-7 | 14 | TRBV5-6 | CASSLGTGAYEQYF
TRBJ1-2 | 13 | TRBV28 | CASSWGQGYGYTF
TRBJ2-2 | 18 | TRBV4-3 | CASSQGSLAGEETGELFF
TRBJ2-5 | 15 | TRBV7-9 | CASSFRLAGVETQYF